The source of this T cell receptor (beta chain) is a study of blood T cell repertoires in COVID-19. Study-level background: COVID-19 samples collected from the United States, Italy and Spain covered acute and convalescent phases. In each case, the material was cDNA or gDNA derived from T cells, B-cell-depleted T cells, or PBMCs.

Germline V gene lookup returns CDR1 MDHEN and CDR2 SYDVKM. The CDR3 loop spans 13 amino acids. Trimming shortened V by 5 bases and J by 5 bases, and 10 bases separated the two germline ends. Assay used: immunoSEQ multiplex PCR; TCRdb lists only in-frame clones, some missing. The data hold approximately 110,000 clones, with 80% to 90% observed a single time. Sequencing input: peripheral blood. The clonotype originates from a woman in her 50s with active or convalescent COVID-19. The rearrangement uses TRBV28 and TRBJ1-5; possible D gene TRBD1, 5 bases. The CDR3 sequence: CASSGHGHQPQHF. Here the CDR3 DNA reads TGTGCCAGCAGTGGACATGGTCATCAGCCCCAGCATTTT.